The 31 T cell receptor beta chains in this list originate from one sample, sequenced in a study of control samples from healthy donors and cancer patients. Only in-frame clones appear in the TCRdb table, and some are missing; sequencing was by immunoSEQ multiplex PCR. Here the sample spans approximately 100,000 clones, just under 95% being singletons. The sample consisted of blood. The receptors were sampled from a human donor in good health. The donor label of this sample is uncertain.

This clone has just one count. As DNA, the CDR3 is TGTGCCAGCAGTGAATCCCCGACAGTGCCTGGCTACACCTTC. It yields the protein CASSESPTVPGYTF. J is TRBJ1-2 and V is TRBV6-1; D possibly corresponds to TRBD1 (5 bases). The CDR3 is made up of 14 amino acids. V lost 2 bases and J lost 7, with 14 bases in between. Germline CDR1 and CDR2: MNHNS and SASEGT.

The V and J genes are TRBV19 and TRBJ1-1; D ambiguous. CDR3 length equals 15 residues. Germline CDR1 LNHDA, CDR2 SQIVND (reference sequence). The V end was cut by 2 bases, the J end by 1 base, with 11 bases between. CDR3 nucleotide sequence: TGTGCCAGTAGTATATCGGGGTCACAGAACACTGAAGCTTTCTTT. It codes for CASSISGSQNTEAFF.

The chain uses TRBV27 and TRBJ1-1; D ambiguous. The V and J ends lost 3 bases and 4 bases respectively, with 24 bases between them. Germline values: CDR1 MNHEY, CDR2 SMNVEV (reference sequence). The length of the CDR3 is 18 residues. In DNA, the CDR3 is TGTGCCAGCAGTTTTCGGGGTGGACCATTACACGGCGGCACTGAAGCTTTCTTT. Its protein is CASSFRGGPLHGGTEAFF.

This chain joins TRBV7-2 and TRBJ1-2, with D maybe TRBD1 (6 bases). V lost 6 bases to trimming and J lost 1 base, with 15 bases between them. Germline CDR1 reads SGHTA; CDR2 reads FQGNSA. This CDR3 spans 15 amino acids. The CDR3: CASRASQGINYGYTF. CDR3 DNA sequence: TGTGCCAGCAGAGCTTCCCAGGGGATTAACTATGGCTACACCTTC.

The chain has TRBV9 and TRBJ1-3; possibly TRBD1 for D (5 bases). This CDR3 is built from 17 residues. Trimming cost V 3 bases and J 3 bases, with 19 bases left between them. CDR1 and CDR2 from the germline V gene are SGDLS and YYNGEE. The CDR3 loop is CASSDARGAIGGNTIYF. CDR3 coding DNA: TGTGCCAGCAGCGACGCCAGAGGGGCAATAGGTGGAAACACCATATATTTT.

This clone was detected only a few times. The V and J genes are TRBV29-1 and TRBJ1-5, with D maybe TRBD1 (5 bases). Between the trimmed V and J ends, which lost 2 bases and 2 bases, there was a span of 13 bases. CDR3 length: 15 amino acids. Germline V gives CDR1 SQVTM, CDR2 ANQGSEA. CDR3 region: CSVELSGTGNQPQHF. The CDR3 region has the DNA TGCAGCGTTGAACTCTCAGGGACGGGCAATCAGCCCCAGCATTTT.

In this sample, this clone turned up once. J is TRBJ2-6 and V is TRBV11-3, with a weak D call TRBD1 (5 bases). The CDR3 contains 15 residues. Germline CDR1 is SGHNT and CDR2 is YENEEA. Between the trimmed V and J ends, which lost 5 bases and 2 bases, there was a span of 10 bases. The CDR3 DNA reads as TGTGCCAGCAGCGGGCAGGGTGCTGGGGCCAACGTCCTGACTTTC. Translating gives CASSGQGAGANVLTF.

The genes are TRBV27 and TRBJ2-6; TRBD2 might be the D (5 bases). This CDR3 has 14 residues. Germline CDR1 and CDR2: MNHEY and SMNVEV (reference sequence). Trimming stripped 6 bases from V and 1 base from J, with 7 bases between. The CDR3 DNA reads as TGTGCCAGCAGCCCGGGGTCTGGGGCCAACGTCCTGACTTTC. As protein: CASSPGSGANVLTF.

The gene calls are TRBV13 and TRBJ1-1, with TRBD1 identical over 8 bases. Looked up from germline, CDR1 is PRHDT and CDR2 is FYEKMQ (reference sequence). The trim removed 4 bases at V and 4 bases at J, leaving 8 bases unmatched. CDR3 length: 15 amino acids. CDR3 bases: TGTGCCAGCAGCTACTTAGGACAGGGTGGCACTGAAGCTTTCTTT. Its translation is CASSYLGQGGTEAFF.

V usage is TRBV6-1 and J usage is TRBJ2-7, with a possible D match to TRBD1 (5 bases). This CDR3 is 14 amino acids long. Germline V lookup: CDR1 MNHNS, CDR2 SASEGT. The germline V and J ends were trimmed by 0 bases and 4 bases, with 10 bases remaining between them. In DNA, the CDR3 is TGTGCCAGCAGTGAAGCCATGGGGCTTTACGAGCAGTACTTC. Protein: CASSEAMGLYEQYF.

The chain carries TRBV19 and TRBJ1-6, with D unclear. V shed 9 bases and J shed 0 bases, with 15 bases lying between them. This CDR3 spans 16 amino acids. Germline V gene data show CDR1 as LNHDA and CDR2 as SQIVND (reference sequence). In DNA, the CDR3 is TGTGCCAGCCGAGACAACCCAAGCTCCTATAATTCACCCCTCCACTTT. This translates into CASRDNPSSYNSPLHF.

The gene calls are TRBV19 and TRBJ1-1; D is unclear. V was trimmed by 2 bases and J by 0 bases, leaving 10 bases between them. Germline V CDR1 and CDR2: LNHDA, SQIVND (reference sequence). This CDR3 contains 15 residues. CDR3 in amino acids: CASSISHGLNTEAFF. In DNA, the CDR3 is TGTGCCAGTAGTATAAGCCACGGATTGAACACTGAAGCTTTCTTT.

The CDR3 region is CASGLWAGLTTEAFF. CDR3 sequence (DNA): TGTGCTAGTGGTTTGTGGGCAGGGCTTACCACTGAAGCTTTCTTT. This sequence joins TRBV12-5 and TRBJ1-1, with TRBD1 as a possible D gene (5 bases). The V gene's germline CDR1 is LGHNT and CDR2 FRNRAP. Trimming stripped 2 bases from V and 4 bases from J, with 14 bases between. The length of the CDR3 is 15 residues. Filled out from reference TRBV12-5 and TRBJ1-1, the complete variable domain reads DARVTQTPRHKVTEMGQEVTMRCQPILGHNTVFWYRQTMMQGLELLAYFRNRAPLDDSGMPKDRFSAEMPDATLATLKIQPSEPRDSAVYFCASGLWAGLTTEAFFGQGTRLTVV.

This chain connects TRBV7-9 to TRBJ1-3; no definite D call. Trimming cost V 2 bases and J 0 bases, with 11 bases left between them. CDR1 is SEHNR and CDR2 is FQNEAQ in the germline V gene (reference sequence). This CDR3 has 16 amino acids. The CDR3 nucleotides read TGTGCCAGCAGCTTATCTCTGGGCACCTCTGGAAACACCATATATTTT. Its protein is CASSLSLGTSGNTIYF.

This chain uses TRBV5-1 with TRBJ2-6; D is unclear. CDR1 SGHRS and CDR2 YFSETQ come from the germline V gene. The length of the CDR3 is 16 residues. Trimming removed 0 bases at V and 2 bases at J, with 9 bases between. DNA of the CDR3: TGCGCCAGCAGCTTGGGGGCAAACACTGGGGCCAACGTCCTGACTTTC. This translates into CASSLGANTGANVLTF.

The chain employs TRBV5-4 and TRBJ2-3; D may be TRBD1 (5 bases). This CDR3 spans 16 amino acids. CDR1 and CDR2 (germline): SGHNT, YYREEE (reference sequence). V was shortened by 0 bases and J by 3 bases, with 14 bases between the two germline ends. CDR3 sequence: CASSLGGGPLTDTQYF. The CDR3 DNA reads TGTGCCAGCAGCTTGGGGGGCGGTCCCCTTACAGATACGCAGTATTTT.

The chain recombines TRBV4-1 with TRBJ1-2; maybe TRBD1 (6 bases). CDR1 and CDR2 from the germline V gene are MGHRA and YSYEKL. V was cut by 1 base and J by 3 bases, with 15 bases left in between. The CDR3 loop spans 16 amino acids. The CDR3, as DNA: TGCGCCAGCAGCCAAGCTTTAGGGGGGCCGGACTATGGCTACACCTTC. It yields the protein CASSQALGGPDYGYTF.

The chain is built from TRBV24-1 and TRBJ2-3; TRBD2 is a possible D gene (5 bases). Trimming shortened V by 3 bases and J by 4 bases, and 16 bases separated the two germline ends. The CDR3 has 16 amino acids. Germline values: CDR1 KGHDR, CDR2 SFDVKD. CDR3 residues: CATSDTGSRTADTQYF. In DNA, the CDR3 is TGTGCCACCAGTGATACGGGATCCCGCACAGCAGATACGCAGTATTTT.

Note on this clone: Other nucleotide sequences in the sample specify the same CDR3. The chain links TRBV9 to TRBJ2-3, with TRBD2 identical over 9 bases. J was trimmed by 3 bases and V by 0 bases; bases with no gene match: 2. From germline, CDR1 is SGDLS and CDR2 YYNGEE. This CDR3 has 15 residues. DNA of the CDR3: TGTGCCAGCAGCGTAGGCCTAGCGGGGACAGATACGCAGTATTTT. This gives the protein CASSVGLAGTDTQYF.

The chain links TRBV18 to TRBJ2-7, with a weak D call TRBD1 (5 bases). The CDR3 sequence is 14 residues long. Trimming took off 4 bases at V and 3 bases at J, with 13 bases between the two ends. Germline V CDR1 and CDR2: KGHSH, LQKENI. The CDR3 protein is CASSRYKTDYEQYF. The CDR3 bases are TGTGCCAGCTCACGATATAAGACAGACTACGAGCAGTACTTC.

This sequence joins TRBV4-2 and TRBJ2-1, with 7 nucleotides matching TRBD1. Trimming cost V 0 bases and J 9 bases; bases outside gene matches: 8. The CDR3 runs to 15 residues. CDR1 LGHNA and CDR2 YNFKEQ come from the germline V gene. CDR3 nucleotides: TGTGCCAGCAGCCAAGATGTAGACAGGGTCCGTGAGCAGTTCTTC. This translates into CASSQDVDRVREQFF.

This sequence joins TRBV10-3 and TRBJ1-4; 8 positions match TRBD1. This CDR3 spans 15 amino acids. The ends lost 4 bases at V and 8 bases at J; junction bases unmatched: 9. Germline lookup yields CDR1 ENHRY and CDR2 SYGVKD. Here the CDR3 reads CAISVQGAPIEKLFF. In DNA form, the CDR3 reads TGTGCCATCAGTGTCCAGGGGGCGCCGATAGAAAAACTGTTTTTT.

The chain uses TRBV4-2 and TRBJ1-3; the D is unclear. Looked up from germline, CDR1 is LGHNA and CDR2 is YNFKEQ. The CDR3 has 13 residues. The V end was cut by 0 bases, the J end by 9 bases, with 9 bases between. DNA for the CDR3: TGTGCCAGCAGCCAAGACACCGACGGCACCATATATTTT. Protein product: CASSQDTDGTIYF.

CDR3 in amino acids: CASSLEGLNTEAFF. CDR3 nucleotide sequence: TGCGCCAGCAGCTTGGAGGGGCTTAACACTGAAGCTTTCTTT. The V call is TRBV5-1, the J call TRBJ1-1, with a weak D call TRBD1 (5 bases). V lost 0 bases and J lost 2, with 8 bases in between. The CDR3 is 14 amino acids. The germline V gene encodes CDR1 SGHRS and CDR2 YFSETQ.

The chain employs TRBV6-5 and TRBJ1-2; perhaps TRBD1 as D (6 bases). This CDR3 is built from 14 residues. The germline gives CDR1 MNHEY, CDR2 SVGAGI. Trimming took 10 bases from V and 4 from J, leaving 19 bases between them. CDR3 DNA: TGTGCCACCCGGACAGCCCTCGACCTCTATGGCTACACCTTC. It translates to CATRTALDLYGYTF.

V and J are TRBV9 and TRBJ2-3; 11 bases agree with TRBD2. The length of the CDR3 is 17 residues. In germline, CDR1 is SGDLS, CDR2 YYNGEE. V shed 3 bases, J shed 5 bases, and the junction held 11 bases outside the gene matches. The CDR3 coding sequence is TGTGCCAGCAGCGCCCCCGAGGGGACTAGCGGTAGAGATACGCAGTATTTT. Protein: CASSAPEGTSGRDTQYF.

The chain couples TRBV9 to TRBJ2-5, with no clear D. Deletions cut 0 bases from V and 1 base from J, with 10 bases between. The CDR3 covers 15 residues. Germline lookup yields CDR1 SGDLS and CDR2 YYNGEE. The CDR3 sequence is CASSVEERPQETQYF. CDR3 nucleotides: TGTGCCAGCAGCGTAGAGGAGCGTCCCCAAGAGACCCAGTACTTC.

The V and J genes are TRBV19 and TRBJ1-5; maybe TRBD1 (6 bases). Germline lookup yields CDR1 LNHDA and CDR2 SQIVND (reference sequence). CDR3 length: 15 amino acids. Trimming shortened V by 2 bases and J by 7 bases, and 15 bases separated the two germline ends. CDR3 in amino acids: CASSILPQGDQPQHF. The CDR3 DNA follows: TGTGCCAGTAGTATACTCCCACAGGGAGACCAGCCCCAGCATTTT.

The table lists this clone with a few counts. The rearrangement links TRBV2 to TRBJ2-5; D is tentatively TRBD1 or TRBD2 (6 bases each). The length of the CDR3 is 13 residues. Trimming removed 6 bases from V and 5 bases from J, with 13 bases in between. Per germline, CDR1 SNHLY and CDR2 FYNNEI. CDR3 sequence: CASRGGPGETQYF. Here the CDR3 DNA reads TGTGCCAGCAGGGGGGGCCCTGGGGAGACCCAGTACTTC.

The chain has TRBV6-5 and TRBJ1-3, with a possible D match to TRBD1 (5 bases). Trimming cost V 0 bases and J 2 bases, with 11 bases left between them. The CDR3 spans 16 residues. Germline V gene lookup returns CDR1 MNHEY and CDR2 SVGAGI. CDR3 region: CASSYSTPGAGNTIYF. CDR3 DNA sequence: TGTGCCAGCAGTTACTCTACTCCGGGGGCTGGAAACACCATATATTTT.

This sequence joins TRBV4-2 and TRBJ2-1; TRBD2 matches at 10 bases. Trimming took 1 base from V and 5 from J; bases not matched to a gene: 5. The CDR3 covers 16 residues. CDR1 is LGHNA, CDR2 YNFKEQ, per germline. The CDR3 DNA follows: TGTGCCAGCAGCCAAGGTAGCGGGGGGCTAGACAATGAGCAGTTCTTC. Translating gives CASSQGSGGLDNEQFF.